This TCR beta chain was retrieved from a study of blood T cell repertoires in COVID-19. Study as a whole: Researchers got acute and convalescent COVID-19 samples from the United States, Italy and Spain. T cells, B-cell-depleted T cells, or PBMCs provided the cDNA or gDNA that served as material.

Libraries were prepared by immunoSEQ multiplex PCR; TCRdb keeps only in-frame clonotypes and omits some of them. The repertoire holds about 350,000 clones, around 86% seen once, with just under 6.5% in the top ten. Germline V gene lookup returns CDR1 SGHAT and CDR2 FQNNGV. CDR3 length equals 17 residues. V trimming: 5 bases; J trimming: 5 bases; junction bases outside the gene matches: 16. V and J are TRBV11-2 and TRBJ1-1; TRBD1 matches 8 bases. This TCR came from a woman between 50 and 59 years old with COVID-19, enrolled during active disease. What was sequenced was peripheral blood. The CDR3 region has the DNA TGTGCCAGCAGCCTCGCCTTTTTCGGACAGGGTAAAACTGAAGCTTTCTTT. Residues: CASSLAFFGQGKTEAFF.